What follows are 15 T cell receptor beta chains derived from one specimen sequenced in a study of neoadjuvant anti-PD-1 for oral cavity cancer. Sequencing used immunoSEQ multiplex PCR; TCRdb keeps in-frame clones, though not all of them. Counted here are about 61,000 clones, roughly three quarters occurring once; the ten biggest clones make up just over 2.5%. Sequenced here: PBMCs, sampled before nivolumab (anti-PD-1) treatment. These receptors came from a person between 35 and 79 years old with oral cavity squamous cell carcinoma.

This chain links TRBV29-1 with TRBJ1-1; 8 bases match TRBD1. The CDR3 has 14 amino acids. Trimming took 4 bases from V and 4 from J; bases not matched to a gene: 8. The germline V gene encodes CDR1 SQVTM and CDR2 ANQGSEA. CDR3 sequence reads: CSVALGQEATEAFF. The CDR3 coding sequence is TGCAGCGTTGCCTTGGGACAGGAGGCCACTGAAGCTTTCTTT.

This chain uses TRBV4-1 with TRBJ1-3, with 10 bases lining up with TRBD1. V shed 0 bases and J 1 base; nucleotides not matched to a gene: 15. CDR1 and CDR2 (germline): MGHRA, YSYEKL. This CDR3 has 21 residues. CDR3 sequence reads: CASSQDFAGQGRIGSGNTIYF. Here the CDR3 DNA reads TGCGCCAGCAGCCAAGATTTTGCGGGACAGGGGCGCATCGGTTCTGGAAACACCATATATTTT.

This clone was seen a single time. V usage is TRBV9 and J usage is TRBJ1-2, with D hard to call. V was shortened by 0 bases and J by 2 bases, with 11 bases between the two germline ends. Germline V gene lookup returns CDR1 SGDLS and CDR2 YYNGEE. The CDR3 sequence is 15 residues long. The CDR3, as DNA: TGTGCCAGCAGCGTAGGTTTGGGAGAAAACTATGGCTACACCTTC. This sequence encodes CASSVGLGENYGYTF.

The rearrangement joins TRBV4-2 to TRBJ2-1; 10 nucleotides match TRBD2. CDR3 length: 16 amino acids. Germline loops: CDR1 LGHNA, CDR2 YNFKEQ. V lost 4 bases to trimming and J lost 2 bases; unmatched junction nucleotides: 5. The CDR3 sequence is CASSPVAGGTYNEQFF. The CDR3 DNA reads as TGTGCCAGCAGCCCCGTAGCGGGAGGTACCTACAATGAGCAGTTCTTC.

The chain combines TRBV14 with TRBJ2-4, with 7 nucleotides matching TRBD2. J lost 1 base, V lost 1 base, and 4 bases had no gene match. CDR1 is SGHDN, CDR2 FVKESK, per germline. CDR3 length: 16 residues. CDR3 residues: CASSQGDGRAKNIQYF. For the CDR3, the DNA is TGTGCCAGCAGCCAAGGGGACGGGAGGGCCAAAAACATTCAGTACTTC.

The chain couples TRBV6-6 to TRBJ1-1, with D possibly matching TRBD1 (5 bases). This CDR3 is built from 14 residues. Germline CDR1 MNHNY, CDR2 SVGAGI (reference sequence). Trimming removed 0 bases from V and 3 bases from J, with 8 bases in between. CDR3 sequence reads: CASSYSAGDTEAFF. CDR3 in DNA: TGTGCCAGCAGTTACTCGGCGGGGGACACTGAAGCTTTCTTT.

This chain joins TRBV19 and TRBJ2-4; the D gene is possibly TRBD1 (5 bases). CDR1 and CDR2 (germline): LNHDA, SQIVND (reference sequence). Trimming removed 6 bases at V and 0 bases at J, with 12 bases between. The CDR3 is 15 amino acids. CDR3 nucleotides: TGTGCCAGTAGCCACGCCAGGGTAGCCAAAAACATTCAGTACTTC. Translation gives CASSHARVAKNIQYF.

The gene calls are TRBV20-1 and TRBJ2-2; the D is unclear. V was trimmed by 7 bases and J by 7 bases, leaving 7 bases between them. CDR1 DFQATT and CDR2 SNEGSKA come from the germline V gene (reference sequence). CDR3 length equals 10 residues. CDR3 sequence (DNA): TGCAGTGTAAAGGGCGGGGAGCTGTTTTTT. It codes for CSVKGGELFF.

This clone came up a few times. The V and J genes are TRBV19 and TRBJ2-2; D gene uncertain. Germline CDR1 is LNHDA and CDR2 is SQIVND (reference sequence). The CDR3 length is 16 residues. V shed 3 bases and J shed 7 bases, with 18 bases lying between them. In DNA form, the CDR3 reads TGTGCCAGTAGTATCCCGGACCGGCGGTGGGGCGGGGAGCTGTTTTTT. It encodes CASSIPDRRWGGELFF.

This sequence joins TRBV7-9 and TRBJ1-1; D is possibly TRBD1 (5 bases). CDR1 is SEHNR and CDR2 is FQNEAQ in the germline V gene (reference sequence). V lost 1 base, J lost 4 bases, and 10 bases lay in between. CDR3 length: 14 amino acids. The CDR3 protein is CASSLGGESTEAFF. CDR3 nucleotides: TGTGCCAGCAGCTTAGGGGGGGAGAGCACTGAAGCTTTCTTT. The complete variable domain, with remaining parts taken from reference TRBV7-9 and TRBJ1-1, reads DTGVSQNPRHKITKRGQNVTFRCDPISEHNRLYWYRQTLGQGPEFLTYFQNEAQLEKSRLLSDRFSAERPKGSFSTLEIQRTEQGDSAMYLCASSLGGESTEAFFGQGTRLTVV.

The chain carries TRBV19 and TRBJ2-7, with D possibly matching TRBD1 (6 bases). V was cut by 5 bases and J by 4 bases, with 15 bases left in between. Germline-derived CDR1 and CDR2 are LNHDA and SQIVND (reference sequence). The CDR3 is 14 residues long. CDR3 in amino acids: CASSHPDRKYEQYF. The CDR3 nucleotides are TGTGCCAGTAGTCACCCGGACAGAAAATACGAGCAGTACTTC.

The V call is TRBV29-1, the J call TRBJ2-1; 7 bases agree with TRBD1. Germline CDR1 SQVTM, CDR2 ANQGSEA. CDR3 size: 14 residues. Germline trimming cut 3 bases from V and 5 bases from J; bases unmatched to any gene: 7. CDR3 sequence: CSVEQGVPNNEQFF. In DNA form, the CDR3 reads TGCAGCGTTGAGCAGGGGGTCCCTAACAATGAGCAGTTCTTC.

J is TRBJ1-2 and V is TRBV4-1; D gene unclear. The CDR3 runs 16 residues. V dropped 0 bases and J dropped 8 bases, with 19 bases sitting between them. The germline CDR1 and CDR2 sequences are MGHRA and YSYEKL. CDR3 residues: CASSQDRSSPARGYTF. In DNA form, the CDR3 reads TGCGCCAGCAGCCAAGATCGGTCCAGCCCTGCCCGGGGCTACACCTTC.

The V and J genes are TRBV29-1 and TRBJ2-1; tentatively, D is TRBD1 (7 bases). The CDR3 has 16 residues. The germline CDR1 and CDR2 sequences are SQVTM and ANQGSEA. V gave up 6 bases and J gave up 10 bases, with 28 bases separating them. This CDR3 is CSVPALRGGTAIEQFF. In DNA, the CDR3 is TGCAGCGTGCCTGCCCTTCGAGGAGGGACAGCGATAGAGCAGTTCTTC.

The chain joins TRBV29-1 to TRBJ2-7; D possibly corresponds to TRBD1 (5 bases). V shed 7 bases and J shed 5 bases, with 15 bases lying between them. Germline V gene sequence: CDR1 SQVTM, CDR2 ANQGSEA. The CDR3 sequence is 12 residues long. The CDR3 protein is CSGTSTVNEQYF. CDR3 coding DNA: TGCAGCGGAACATCGACAGTGAACGAGCAGTACTTC.